A selection of T cell receptor beta chains follows, all from one sample in a study of blood T cell repertoires in COVID-19. The repertoire was sequenced with immunoSEQ multiplex PCR; TCRdb's copy has only in-frame clones and lacks some. The data contain about 100,000 clones, about 78% of them seen just once; the ten biggest clones take up about 9%. The sequenced material came from peripheral blood. Source of these receptors: a man in his fifties or sixties with active or convalescent COVID-19. CDR3s include the opening cysteine and the closing phenylalanine or tryptophan. D genes are given only for firm matches. Size is omitted from some rows. Given values are once, few, many or a class for expanded clones.

>TRBJ1-2|-|TRBV5-6|-
CASTIYGLLGDGYTF
TGTGCCAGCACCATCTATGGGCTCTTAGGGGATGGCTACACCTTC
>TRBJ1-3|-|TRBV27|-
CASSFTGTGNTIYF
TGTGCCAGCAGCTTTACAGGGACTGGAAACACCATATATTTT
>TRBJ2-2|few|TRBV19|-
CASSKTSWDTGELFF
TGTGCCAGTAGTAAGACTAGTTGGGACACCGGGGAGCTGTTTTTT
>TRBJ2-3|-|TRBV24-1|-
CATSDLRRGTQYF
TGTGCCACCAGTGATTTGCGGAGAGGTACGCAGTATTTT
>TRBJ2-5|-|TRBV5-1|TRBD2
CASSLRLAGRETQYF
TGCGCCAGCAGCTTGAGGCTAGCGGGTAGAGAGACCCAGTACTTC
>TRBJ2-5|-|TRBV11-3|-
CASSSGQLETQYF
TGTGCCAGCAGCTCCGGACAATTGGAGACCCAGTACTTC
>TRBJ2-1|-|TRBV19|-
CASSITGAPNEQFF
TGTGCCAGTAGTATCACGGGAGCCCCCAATGAGCAGTTCTTC
>TRBJ2-2|-|TRBV11-3|-
CASSKLTGELFF
TGTGCCAGCAGCAAGCTCACCGGGGAGCTGTTTTTT
>TRBJ2-6|-|TRBV7-2|TRBD1
CASSAQGSAGANVLTF
TGTGCCAGCAGCGCACAGGGGTCGGCTGGGGCCAACGTCCTGACTTTC
>TRBJ2-1|once|TRBV18|TRBD2
CASSPSVAGGRNEQFF
TGTGCCAGCTCACCTAGTGTGGCGGGAGGGCGGAATGAGCAGTTCTTC
>TRBJ1-2|-|TRBV28|-
CASSFHRASSYYGYTF
TGTGCCAGCAGTTTCCACAGGGCCTCCTCCTACTATGGCTACACCTTC
>TRBJ2-7|-|TRBV28|TRBD1
CASSNRGPSSYEQYF
TGTGCCAGCAGTAACAGGGGGCCGAGCTCCTACGAGCAGTACTTC
>TRBJ2-5|-|TRBV27|TRBD2
CASSPSGVETQYF
TGTGCCAGCAGTCCTAGCGGGGTGGAGACCCAGTACTTC
>TRBJ2-3|-|TRBV24-1|-
CATSETPRTDTQYF
TGTGCCACCAGTGAAACCCCTAGGACAGATACGCAGTATTTT
>TRBJ2-5|-|TRBV5-1|-
CASSPERERQETQYF
TGCGCCAGCAGCCCGGAGAGGGAGAGACAAGAGACCCAGTACTTC
>TRBJ1-2|-|TRBV6-5|TRBD1
CASTGRKTGGYGYTF
TGTGCCAGCACCGGCCGAAAAACAGGGGGCTATGGCTACACCTTC
>TRBJ2-3|-|TRBV6-5|-
CASRHTSVSTDTQYF
TGTGCCAGCAGGCATACTTCCGTCAGCACAGATACGCAGTATTTT
>TRBJ2-2|-|TRBV9|TRBD1
CASSVFGRTGSTGELFF
TGTGCCAGCAGCGTATTCGGTCGGACAGGGAGCACCGGGGAGCTGTTTTTT
>TRBJ2-3|-|TRBV28|-
CASSMEGGVDTQYF
TGTGCCAGCAGTATGGAGGGGGGGGTCGATACGCAGTATTTT
>TRBJ2-7|-|TRBV10-3|TRBD2
CAISESGTSGRYEQYF
TGTGCCATCAGTGAGTCTGGGACTAGCGGGAGGTACGAGCAGTACTTC
>TRBJ2-2|-|TRBV5-6|-
CASSHVALNTGELFF
TGTGCCAGCAGTCACGTAGCGCTTAACACCGGGGAGCTGTTTTTT
>TRBJ1-5|-|TRBV6-2/TRBV6-3|-
CASSYSIDSPQPQHF
TGTGCCAGCAGTTACTCGATAGACTCCCCTCAGCCCCAGCATTTT
>TRBJ2-2|once|TRBV15|-
CATSRGGTNTGELFF
TGTGCCACCAGCAGAGGCGGCACGAACACCGGGGAGCTGTTTTTT
>TRBJ2-1|-|TRBV29-1|TRBD2
CSVETHSGTYYNEQFF
TGCAGCGTTGAGACCCATAGCGGGACCTACTACAATGAGCAGTTCTTC
>TRBJ1-4|few|TRBV25-1|-
CASSPRATNEKLFF
TGTGCCAGCAGTCCCAGGGCAACTAATGAAAAACTGTTTTTT
>TRBJ2-3|-|TRBV6-6|TRBD2
CASSALLAGGSDTQYF
TGTGCCAGCAGCGCGCTGCTAGCGGGAGGATCAGATACGCAGTATTTT
>TRBJ1-3|few|TRBV3-1/TRBV3-2|-
CASSQGKTRGGNTIYF
TGTGCCAGCAGCCAAGGGAAAACTCGCGGGGGAAACACCATATATTTT
>TRBJ2-3|few|TRBV21-1|-
CASGMKREGTSTDTQYF
TGTGCCAGCGGCATGAAGCGGGAGGGAACTAGCACAGATACGCAGTATTTT
>TRBJ2-5|few|TRBV15|TRBD1
CATGQGQETQYF
TGTGCCACCGGACAGGGGCAAGAGACCCAGTACTTC
>TRBJ2-1|-|TRBV2|TRBD2
CASGSGSSYNEQFF
TGTGCCAGCGGTAGCGGGAGCTCCTACAATGAGCAGTTCTTC
>TRBJ1-4|-|TRBV3-1/TRBV3-2|-
CASSQDLDSVNEKLFF
TGTGCCAGCAGCCAAGACCTCGACAGTGTGAATGAAAAACTGTTTTTT
>TRBJ1-1|-|TRBV23-1|TRBD1
CASSPLRGQISKAFF
TGCGCCAGCAGTCCTCTCAGGGGGCAGATTTCTAAAGCTTTCTTT
>TRBJ2-7|-|TRBV6-5|TRBD1
CASSQGAYEQYF
TGTGCCAGCAGCCAGGGGGCCTACGAGCAGTACTTC
>TRBJ2-2|-|TRBV27|TRBD1
CASSPDRVVAGELFF
TGTGCCAGCAGTCCGGACAGGGTGGTGGCCGGGGAGCTGTTTTTT
>TRBJ2-1|few|TRBV6-1|TRBD2
CASSEKASGSFNEQFF
TGTGCCAGCAGTGAAAAGGCTAGCGGGTCCTTCAATGAGCAGTTCTTC
>TRBJ1-1|-|TRBV20-1|-
CSARRGGEAFF
TGCAGTGCTAGGCGGGGGGGTGAAGCTTTCTTT
>TRBJ2-2|-|TRBV9|TRBD1
CASSVGGQGNTGELFF
TGTGCCAGCAGCGTAGGGGGACAGGGAAACACCGGGGAGCTGTTTTTT
>TRBJ2-5|-|TRBV7-8|TRBD1
CASSLNRGETQYF
TGTGCCAGCAGCTTAAACAGGGGAGAGACCCAGTACTTC
>TRBJ2-1|-|TRBV18|-
CASSPGGNQNHEQFF
TGTGCCAGCTCACCAGGGGGCAACCAGAACCATGAGCAGTTCTTC